The rows below give T cell receptor beta chains drawn from one sample of a study of low-dose radiotherapy and immunotherapy resistance in tumors. TCRdb reprocessed the reads with MiXCR, giving one entry per CDR3 protein. The sample holds about 39,000 distinct CDR3 sequences, less than 25% seen once. Sequenced material: PBMCs, taken after low-dose radiotherapy plus immunotherapy. The receptor set was obtained from a female donor with ovarian cancer. CDR3s include the opening cysteine and the closing phenylalanine or tryptophan. A D gene is named only where the DNA matches it firmly. Part of the rows lack a size; the others show once, few, many or a class for expanded clones.

TRBD1	TRBV10-3	TRBJ2-7	many	CAIEGGTGTYEQYF	TGTGCCATCGAGGGGGGGACAGGGACCTACGAGCAGTACTTC
TRBD1	TRBV20-1	TRBJ1-4	.	CSAKDLSGGTVPNEKLFF	TGCAGTGCCAAGGACCTATCAGGGGGCACGGTCCCTAATGAAAAACTGTTTTTT
.	TRBV10-3	TRBJ1-1	many	CAISDYRDYMNTEAFF	TGTGCCATCAGTGACTACCGGGACTATATGAACACTGAAGCTTTCTTT
TRBD2	TRBV4-2	TRBJ2-3	many	CASSPKTLAELDTQYF	TGTGCCAGCAGCCCAAAAACGCTAGCGGAATTAGATACGCAGTATTTT
.	TRBV11-1	TRBJ2-7	.	CASSLRGNHYEQYF	TGTGCCAGCAGCTTGCGAGGGAATCACTACGAGCAGTACTTC
.	TRBV7-6	TRBJ2-1	.	CASSFQGRRNEQFF	TGTGCCAGCAGCTTCCAGGGAAGGCGGAATGAGCAGTTCTTC
TRBD1	TRBV29-1	TRBJ1-2	once	CSARGQAWGYTF	TGCAGCGCCCGGGGACAGGCATGGGGCTACACCTTC
.	TRBV5-6	TRBJ2-2	few	CASETGTLNTGELFF	TGTGCCAGCGAAACCGGGACTCTTAACACCGGGGAGCTGTTTTTT
.	TRBV28	TRBJ2-2	many	CASSRTYRTGELFF	TGTGCCAGCTCGCGGACCTATAGGACCGGGGAGCTGTTTTTT
.	TRBV30	TRBJ2-7	many	CAWNQPGHTLYEQYF	TGTGCCTGGAATCAACCGGGACATACCCTCTACGAGCAGTACTTC
.	TRBV6-2/TRBV6-3	TRBJ2-6	.	CASSYSRGRRSGANVLTF	TGTGCCAGCAGTTACTCGAGGGGCCGACGCTCTGGGGCCAACGTCCTGACTTTC
.	TRBV20-1	TRBJ1-5	many	CSAMAGTPNQPQHF	TGCAGTGCTATGGCCGGGACACCCAATCAGCCCCAGCATTTT
.	TRBV7-3	TRBJ2-5	many	CASSLSGLRQETQYF	TGTGCCAGCAGCTTATCGGGGCTGAGACAAGAGACCCAGTACTTC
.	TRBV7-2	TRBJ2-7	many	CASSQVNYEQYF	TGTGCCAGCAGCCAGGTAAACTACGAGCAGTACTTC
TRBD1	TRBV2	TRBJ1-1	many	CASSLGGLEAFF	TGTGCCAGCAGTTTAGGGGGCCTTGAAGCTTTCTTT
TRBD2	TRBV28	TRBJ2-7	.	CASSPLGLAGAHYEQYF	TGTGCCAGCAGTCCTCTGGGACTAGCGGGAGCTCACTACGAGCAGTACTTC
TRBD2	TRBV20-1	TRBJ2-3	.	CSAAGLAGGVRYF	TGCAGTGCAGCGGGACTAGCGGGAGGGGTGCGGTATTTT
TRBD1	TRBV12-3/TRBV12-4	TRBJ2-7	many	CASSLTRGDRVGEQYF	TGTGCCAGCAGTTTAACGAGGGGCGACAGGGTGGGCGAGCAGTACTTC
.	TRBV15	TRBJ1-2	many	CATSRERVGYTF	TGTGCCACCAGCAGAGAGCGGGTGGGCTACACCTTC
.	TRBV7-8	TRBJ1-3	many	CASGLSSGNTIYF	TGTGCCAGCGGTTTGAGCTCTGGAAACACCATATATTTT
.	TRBV20-1	TRBJ2-4	few	CSAPRGSAKNIQYF	TGCAGTGCTCCCAGGGGTTCGGCCAAAAACATTCAGTACTTC
.	TRBV6-6	TRBJ2-7	few	CASSYSLGIYEQYF	TGTGCCAGCAGTTACAGTTTAGGGATCTACGAGCAGTACTTC
.	TRBV7-2	TRBJ2-1	many	CASSFTRGSSYNEQFF	TGTGCCAGCAGCTTTACCCGGGGTAGTTCCTACAATGAGCAGTTCTTC
.	TRBV11-2	TRBJ2-1	many	CASSSDARSYNEQFF	TGTGCCAGCAGCTCGGACGCCCGCTCCTACAATGAGCAGTTCTTC
.	TRBV29-1	TRBJ2-7	many	CSVEIEGSYEQYF	TGCAGCGTTGAAATAGAGGGCTCCTACGAGCAGTACTTC
.	TRBV7-2	TRBJ1-1	many	CASSPSGIDTEAFF	TGTGCCAGCAGCCCCTCCGGGATAGACACTGAAGCTTTCTTT
.	TRBV27	TRBJ1-2	many	CASSFSVPGSRVWGYTF	TGTGCCAGCAGTTTTTCGGTCCCGGGCAGCCGGGTCTGGGGCTACACCTTC
.	TRBV7-3	TRBJ2-2	many	CASSLIPTWGESTGELFF	TGTGCCAGCAGCTTAATCCCAACGTGGGGAGAATCCACCGGGGAGCTGTTTTTT
.	TRBV7-6	TRBJ1-1	many	CASSLGVTREAFF	TGTGCCAGCAGCTTAGGGGTCACCCGGGAAGCTTTCTTT
.	TRBV2	TRBJ2-2	many	CASSARGLGTGELFF	TGTGCCAGCAGTGCCAGGGGTTTGGGAACCGGGGAGCTGTTTTTT
.	TRBV20-1	TRBJ2-1	many	CSASEGGWYNEQFF	TGCAGTGCTAGCGAGGGCGGGTGGTACAATGAGCAGTTCTTC
.	TRBV29-1	TRBJ2-3	many	CSVGGGTDTQYF	TGCAGCGTTGGAGGGGGCACAGATACGCAGTATTTT
.	TRBV2	TRBJ1-2	medium-sized	CASRQGLGTGYGYTF	TGTGCCAGCAGACAGGGTCTGGGGACTGGCTATGGCTACACCTTC
TRBD2	TRBV29-1	TRBJ2-1	many	CSVWIAGEGEQFF	TGCAGCGTTTGGATAGCGGGGGAGGGTGAGCAGTTCTTC
.	TRBV24-1	TRBJ2-1	many	CATSGPRVSGGEEQFF	TGTGCCACCAGTGGCCCCCGCGTAAGTGGGGGCGAGGAGCAGTTCTTC
.	TRBV27	TRBJ2-5	many	CASSFLGRETQYF	TGTGCCAGCAGTTTCTTGGGGCGAGAGACCCAGTACTTC
.	TRBV3-1	TRBJ2-5	many	CASSPPHETQYF	TGTGCCAGCAGCCCCCCCCATGAGACCCAGTACTTC
.	TRBV10-3	TRBJ2-1	.	CAISESLNEQFF	TGTGCCATCAGTGAGTCGTTAAATGAGCAGTTCTTC
TRBD1	TRBV10-3	TRBJ2-2	many	CAISSDRGIFGELFF	TGTGCCATCAGTTCTGACAGGGGGATCTTCGGGGAGCTGTTTTTT
.	TRBV30	TRBJ1-2	.	CAWSLSYGYTF	TGTGCCTGGAGTCTTTCCTATGGCTACACCTTC
.	TRBV5-4	TRBJ2-6	medium-sized	CASSLGSSGANVLTF	TGTGCCAGCAGCTTGGGGAGCTCTGGGGCCAACGTCCTGACTTTC
TRBD2	TRBV6-5	TRBJ2-2	many	CASPRGGWNTGELFF	TGTGCCAGCCCTCGGGGGGGCTGGAACACCGGGGAGCTGTTTTTT
.	TRBV5-1	TRBJ1-3	many	CASSLAGEYRGNTIYF	TGCGCCAGCAGCTTGGCTGGGGAATACCGTGGAAACACCATATATTTT
.	TRBV12-3/TRBV12-4	TRBJ2-1	many	CASQSGSQGQEQFF	TGTGCCAGCCAATCCGGGTCTCAAGGCCAGGAGCAGTTCTTC
.	TRBV29-1	TRBJ2-2	many	CSVRISAGELFF	TGCAGCGTTAGAATATCTGCCGGGGAGCTGTTTTTT